What follows are 3 T cell receptor beta chains derived from one specimen sequenced in a study of T cell responses to AZD1222 COVID-19 vaccine. Method: immunoSEQ multiplex PCR; TCRdb's copy keeps in-frame clones and lacks some. This sample has 85,000 to 100,000 clones, with around 85% found just once. The starting material was peripheral blood, obtained on day 0 of AZD1222 vaccination. These TCRs come from an adult in good health.

This clone appeared many times. The J gene is TRBJ1-6, the V gene TRBV6-5; D ambiguous. Trimming shortened V by 6 bases and J by 7 bases, and 13 bases separated the two germline ends. This CDR3 comprises 14 residues. Germline V lookup: CDR1 MNHEY, CDR2 SVGAGI. The CDR3 DNA follows: TGTGCCAGCAGCTTTACAGCCGTAAATTCACCCCTCCACTTT. Its translation is CASSFTAVNSPLHF.

This clone occurred a few times. CDR3 region: CASSPGRSQNEQYF. The CDR3, as DNA: TGTGCCAGCAGCCCGGGACGGAGTCAGAACGAGCAGTACTTC. The V call is TRBV5-4, the J call TRBJ2-7; D tentatively reads TRBD1 or TRBD2 (5 bases each). This CDR3 is built from 14 residues. Trimming removed 4 bases at V and 5 bases at J, with 16 bases between. Germline values: CDR1 SGHNT, CDR2 YYREEE (reference sequence). The variable domain in full, with the rest retrieved from reference TRBV5-4 and TRBJ2-7, is ETGVTQSPTHLIKTRGQQVTLRCSSQSGHNTVSWYQQALGQGPQFIFQYYREEENGRGNFPPRFSGLQFPNYSSELNVNALELDDSALYLCASSPGRSQNEQYFGPGTRLTVT.

The gene calls are TRBV3-1 (or the pseudogene TRBV3-2) and TRBJ2-5, with 9 nucleotides matching TRBD2. This CDR3 has 16 amino acids. The germline CDR1 and CDR2 sequences are LGHDT and YNNKEL (reference sequence). The J segment lost 7 bases and the V segment lost 1 base, leaving 10 bases of the junction unmatched. CDR3 protein: CASSQVERGAGGTQYF. The CDR3, as DNA: TGTGCCAGCAGCCAAGTCGAGCGGGGGGCCGGAGGGACCCAGTACTTC.